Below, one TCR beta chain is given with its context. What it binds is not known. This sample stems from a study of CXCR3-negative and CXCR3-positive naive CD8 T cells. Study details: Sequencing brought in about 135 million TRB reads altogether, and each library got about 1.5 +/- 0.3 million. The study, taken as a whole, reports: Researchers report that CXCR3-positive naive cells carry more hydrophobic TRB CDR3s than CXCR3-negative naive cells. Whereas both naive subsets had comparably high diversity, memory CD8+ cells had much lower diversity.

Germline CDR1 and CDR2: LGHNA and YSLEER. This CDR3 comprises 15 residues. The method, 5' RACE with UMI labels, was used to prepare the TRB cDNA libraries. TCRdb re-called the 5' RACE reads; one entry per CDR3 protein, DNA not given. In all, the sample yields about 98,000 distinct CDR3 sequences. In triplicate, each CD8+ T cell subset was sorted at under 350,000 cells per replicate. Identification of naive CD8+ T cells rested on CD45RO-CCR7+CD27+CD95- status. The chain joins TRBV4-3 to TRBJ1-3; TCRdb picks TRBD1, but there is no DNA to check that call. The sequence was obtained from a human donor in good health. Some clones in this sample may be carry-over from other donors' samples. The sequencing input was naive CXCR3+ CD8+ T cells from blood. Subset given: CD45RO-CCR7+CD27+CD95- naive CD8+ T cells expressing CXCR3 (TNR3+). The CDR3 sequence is CASSYGAASGNTIYF.